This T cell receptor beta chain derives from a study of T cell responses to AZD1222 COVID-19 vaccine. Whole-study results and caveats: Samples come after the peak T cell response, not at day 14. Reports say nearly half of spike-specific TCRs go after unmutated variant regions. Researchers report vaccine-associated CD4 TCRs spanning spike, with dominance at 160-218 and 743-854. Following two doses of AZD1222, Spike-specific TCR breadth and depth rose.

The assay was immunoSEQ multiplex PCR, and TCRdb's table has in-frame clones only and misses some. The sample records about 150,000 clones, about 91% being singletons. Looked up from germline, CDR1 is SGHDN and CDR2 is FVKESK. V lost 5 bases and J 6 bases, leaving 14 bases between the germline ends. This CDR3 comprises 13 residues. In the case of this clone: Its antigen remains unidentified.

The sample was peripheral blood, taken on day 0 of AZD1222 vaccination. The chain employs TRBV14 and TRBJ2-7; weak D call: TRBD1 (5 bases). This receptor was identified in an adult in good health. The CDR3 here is CASSSPDSREQYF. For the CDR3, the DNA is TGTGCCAGCAGCTCACCCGACAGTCGCGAGCAGTACTTC.